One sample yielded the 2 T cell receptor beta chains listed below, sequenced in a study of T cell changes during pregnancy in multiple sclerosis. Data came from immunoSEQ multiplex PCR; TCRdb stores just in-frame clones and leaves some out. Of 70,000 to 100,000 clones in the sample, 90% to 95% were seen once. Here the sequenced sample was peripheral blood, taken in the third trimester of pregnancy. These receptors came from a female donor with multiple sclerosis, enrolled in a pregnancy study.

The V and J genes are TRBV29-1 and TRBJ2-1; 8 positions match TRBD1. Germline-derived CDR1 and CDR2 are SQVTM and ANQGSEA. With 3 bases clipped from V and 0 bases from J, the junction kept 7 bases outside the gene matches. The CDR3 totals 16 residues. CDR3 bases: TGCAGCGTTGAGGGAGGACAGGGACTCTCCTACAATGAGCAGTTCTTC. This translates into CSVEGGQGLSYNEQFF.

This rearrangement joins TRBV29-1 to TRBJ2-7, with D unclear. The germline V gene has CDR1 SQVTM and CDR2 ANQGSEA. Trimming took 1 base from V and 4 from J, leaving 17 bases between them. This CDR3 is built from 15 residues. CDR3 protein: CSVEVKPGGTYEQYF. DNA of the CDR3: TGCAGCGTTGAAGTAAAGCCCGGCGGAACATACGAGCAGTACTTC.